This T cell receptor (beta chain) stems from a study of T cell responses to AZD1222 COVID-19 vaccine. The data were produced by immunoSEQ multiplex PCR, yet TCRdb's version contains in-frame clones alone and is incomplete. The table includes 100,000 or so clones, about 88% detected once. Germline CDR1 reads ENHRY; CDR2 reads SYGVKD. The CDR3 length is 16 residues. V shed 2 bases, J shed 3 bases, and the junction held 6 bases outside the gene matches. This sequence was found in an adult in good health. The V gene is TRBV10-3, the J gene TRBJ2-1; 8 bases are shared with TRBD2. Sequenced material: peripheral blood, taken on day 0 of AZD1222 vaccination. CDR3 protein: CAISERSGGVYNEQFF. As DNA, the CDR3 is TGTGCCATCAGTGAGAGATCCGGGGGGGTCTACAATGAGCAGTTCTTC.